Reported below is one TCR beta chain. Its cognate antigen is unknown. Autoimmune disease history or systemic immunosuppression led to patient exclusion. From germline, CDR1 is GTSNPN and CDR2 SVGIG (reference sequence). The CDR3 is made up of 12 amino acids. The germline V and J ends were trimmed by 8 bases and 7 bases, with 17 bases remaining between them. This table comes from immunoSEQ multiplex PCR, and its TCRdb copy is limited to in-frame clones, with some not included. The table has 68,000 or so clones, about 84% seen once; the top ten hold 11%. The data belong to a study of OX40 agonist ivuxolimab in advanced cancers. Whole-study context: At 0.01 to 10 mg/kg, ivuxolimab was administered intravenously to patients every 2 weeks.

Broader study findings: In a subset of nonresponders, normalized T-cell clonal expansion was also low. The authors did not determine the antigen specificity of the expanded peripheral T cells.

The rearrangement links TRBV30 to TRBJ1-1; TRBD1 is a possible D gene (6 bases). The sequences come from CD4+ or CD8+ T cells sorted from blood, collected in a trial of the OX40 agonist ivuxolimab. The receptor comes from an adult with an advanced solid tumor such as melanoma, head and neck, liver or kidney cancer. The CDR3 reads CAGGGGFSEAFF. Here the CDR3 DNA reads TGTGCCGGAGGGGGGGGTTTCAGTGAAGCTTTCTTT.